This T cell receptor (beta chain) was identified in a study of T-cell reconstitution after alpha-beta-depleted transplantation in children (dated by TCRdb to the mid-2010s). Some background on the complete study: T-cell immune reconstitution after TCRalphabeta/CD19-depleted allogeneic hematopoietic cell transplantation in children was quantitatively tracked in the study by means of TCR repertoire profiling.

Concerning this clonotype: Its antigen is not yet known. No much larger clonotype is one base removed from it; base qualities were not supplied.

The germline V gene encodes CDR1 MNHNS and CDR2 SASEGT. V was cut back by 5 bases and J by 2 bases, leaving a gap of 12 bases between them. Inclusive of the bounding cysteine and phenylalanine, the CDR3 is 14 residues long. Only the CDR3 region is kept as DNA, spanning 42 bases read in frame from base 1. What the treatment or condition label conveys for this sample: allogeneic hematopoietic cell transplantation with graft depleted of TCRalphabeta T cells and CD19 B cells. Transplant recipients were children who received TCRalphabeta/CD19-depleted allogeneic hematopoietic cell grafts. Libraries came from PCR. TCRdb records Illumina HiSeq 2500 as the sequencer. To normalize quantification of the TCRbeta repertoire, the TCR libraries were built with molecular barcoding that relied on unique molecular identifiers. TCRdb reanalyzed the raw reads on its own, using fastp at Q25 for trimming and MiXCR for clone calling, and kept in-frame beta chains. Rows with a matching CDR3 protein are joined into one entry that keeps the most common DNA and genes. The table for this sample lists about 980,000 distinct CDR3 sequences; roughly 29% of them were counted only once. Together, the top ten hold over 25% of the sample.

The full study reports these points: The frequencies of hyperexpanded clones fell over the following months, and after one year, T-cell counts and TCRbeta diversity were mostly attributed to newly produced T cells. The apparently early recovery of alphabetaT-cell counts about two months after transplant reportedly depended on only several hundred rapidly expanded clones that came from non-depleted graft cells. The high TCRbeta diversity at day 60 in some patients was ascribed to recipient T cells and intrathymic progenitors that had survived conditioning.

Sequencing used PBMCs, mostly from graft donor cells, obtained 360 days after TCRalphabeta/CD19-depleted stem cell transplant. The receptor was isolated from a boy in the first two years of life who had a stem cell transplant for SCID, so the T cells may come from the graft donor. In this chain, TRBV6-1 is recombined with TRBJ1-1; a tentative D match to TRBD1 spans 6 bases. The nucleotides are TGTGCCAGCAGTCTGGGACACAAAAACACTGAAGCTTTCTTT. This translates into CASSLGHKNTEAFF.